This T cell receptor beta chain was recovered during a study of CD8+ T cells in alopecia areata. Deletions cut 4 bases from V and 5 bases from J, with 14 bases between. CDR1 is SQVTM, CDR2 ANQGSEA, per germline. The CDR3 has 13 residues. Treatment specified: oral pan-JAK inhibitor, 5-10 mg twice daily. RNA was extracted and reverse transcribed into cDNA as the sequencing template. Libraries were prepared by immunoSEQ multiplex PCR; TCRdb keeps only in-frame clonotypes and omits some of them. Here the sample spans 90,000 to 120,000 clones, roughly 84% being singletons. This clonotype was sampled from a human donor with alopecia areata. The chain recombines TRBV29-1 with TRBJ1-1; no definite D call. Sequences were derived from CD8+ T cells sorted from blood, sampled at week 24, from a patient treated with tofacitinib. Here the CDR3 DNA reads TGCAGCGTTGCGAGGTCCCTGGGGACTGAAGCTTTCTTT. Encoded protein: CSVARSLGTEAFF.